This entry concerns a single TCR beta chain. In germline, CDR1 is MNHEY, CDR2 SVGAGI. V lost 7 bases and J 0 bases, leaving 13 bases between the germline ends. The CDR3 spans 15 residues. The sample belongs to a study of blood T cell repertoires in COVID-19. Turning to the study itself: Material from acute and convalescent COVID-19 was sourced from the United States, Italy and Spain.

The protocol was immunoSEQ multiplex PCR, while the TCRdb copy is restricted to in-frame clones and leaves out a portion. The sample has roughly 150,000 clones, around four fifths seen once. This sequence originates from a woman at least 80 years old with COVID-19, enrolled during active disease. Source material: peripheral blood. This chain connects TRBV6-5 to TRBJ1-3, with no clear D. The CDR3 spells CASKSLSSSGNTIYF. CDR3 DNA: TGTGCCAGCAAGAGTCTGTCTAGCTCTGGAAACACCATATATTTT.